These T cell receptor beta chains were read from a single sample in a study of T-cell memory formation after mild COVID-19. TCRdb reprocessed the 5' RACE reads via MiXCR and lists one record per CDR3 protein. The table has about 500,000 distinct CDR3 sequences, approximately 20% seen once. Sequenced sample: PBMCs or a T cell subset sorted from them (not recorded which). These TCRs come from an adult woman who had mild COVID-19 (a few samples of this study predate the infection). Cell type and time point are not known. CDR3s include the opening cysteine and the closing phenylalanine or tryptophan. For some rows the clone size is stated as once, few or many, or as a class when expanded; others skip it.

TRBJ1-2	.	TRBV20-1	CSAGSRARFYGYTF
TRBJ2-3	.	TRBV12-3/TRBV12-4	CASSLAGLPYF
TRBJ2-7	few	TRBV20-1	CSARDSGRGSYEQYF
TRBJ2-5	.	TRBV10-3	CAISEGTVSETQYF
TRBJ2-5	.	TRBV4-2	CASSQTEGGVQETQYF
TRBJ1-4	few	TRBV19	CATLGQGHNEKLFF
TRBJ2-1	.	TRBV11-2	CASSPWDSSYNEQFF
TRBJ1-2	.	TRBV9	CASSALDRGSNGYTF
TRBJ2-3	few	TRBV4-3	CASSQLLLAGDADTQYF
TRBJ2-4	few	TRBV24-1	CATSDTSLAKNIQYF
TRBJ2-7	.	TRBV20-1	CSAGGLQNSYEQYF
TRBJ1-5	few	TRBV10-3	CAISDDRGHTWTGSGQPQHF
TRBJ1-4	.	TRBV21-1	CASRGVGQPNEKLIF